The 11 T cell receptor beta chains in this list originate from one sample, sequenced in a study of shared clonotypes between healthy human individuals. TCRdb's table, derived via immunoSEQ multiplex PCR, lists solely in-frame clones and lacks some. The sample has 300,000 to 400,000 clones, 74% seen once; the top ten hold approximately 10%. The source material was memory CD4+ T cells sorted from blood. Subset reported: CD45RA-negative fraction. The receptor set was obtained from a man younger than 40 in good health.

Details on this clone: Other nucleotide sequences from this sample produce the same CDR3. The V gene is TRBV28, the J gene TRBJ1-4; D is ambiguous. Germline assignment: CDR1 MDHEN and CDR2 SYDVKM. V dropped 3 bases and J dropped 5 bases, with 4 bases sitting between them. The CDR3 consists of 12 residues. CDR3 amino acids: CASSLGNEKLFF. The CDR3 DNA follows: TGTGCCAGCAGTTTGGGGAATGAAAAACTGTTTTTT.

The gene calls are TRBV2 and TRBJ2-7; perhaps TRBD1 as D (5 bases). The CDR3 sequence is 14 residues long. Trimming left V 10 bases short and J 3 bases short, with 19 bases between. Germline V gene sequence: CDR1 SNHLY, CDR2 FYNNEI. The CDR3 nucleotides are TGTGCCACTCAAAGCAGGACAACTCTCTACGAGCAGTACTTC. Its protein product is CATQSRTTLYEQYF.

The chain's CDR3 is CASSRPDRHQETQYF. The CDR3 nucleotides are TGTGCCAGCAGCCGACCCGACAGGCACCAAGAGACCCAGTACTTC. The chain has TRBV5-5 and TRBJ2-5, with D tentatively TRBD1 (6 bases). Germline CDR1 is SGHKS and CDR2 is YYEKEE (reference sequence). Trimming pared 4 bases from V and 0 bases from J, leaving 13 bases between. The CDR3 length is 15 residues.

The rearrangement uses TRBV25-1 and TRBJ2-1, with D tentatively TRBD2 (5 bases). This CDR3 has 15 residues. Germline V gives CDR1 MGHDK, CDR2 SYGVNS. V gave up 1 base and J gave up 4 bases, with 11 bases separating them. CDR3 region: CASSELPPGYNEQFF. The DNA for the CDR3 is TGTGCCAGCAGTGAATTACCTCCGGGGTACAATGAGCAGTTCTTC.

The chain couples TRBV2 to TRBJ2-7; D call uncertain. The V end was cut by 7 bases, the J end by 0 bases, with 13 bases between. The V gene's germline CDR1 is SNHLY and CDR2 FYNNEI. The CDR3 runs to 14 residues. The CDR3 DNA reads as TGTGCCAGCAAGGAGACATTCTTCTCCTACGAGCAGTACTTC. This sequence encodes CASKETFFSYEQYF.

J is TRBJ1-1 and V is TRBV5-6; TRBD1 agrees at 7 bases. The CDR3 covers 15 residues. CDR1 SGHDT and CDR2 YYEEEE come from the germline V gene. J gave up 6 bases and V 2 bases, and 10 bases lay outside the gene matches. The CDR3 DNA is TGTGCCAGCAGCTTTAACAGGGGCTTGGGAGCTGAAGCTTTCTTT. Protein product: CASSFNRGLGAEAFF.

This clone was observed a handful of times. The J gene is TRBJ2-7, the V gene TRBV10-1; no clear D gene. In germline, CDR1 is WNHNN, CDR2 SYGVQD (reference sequence). The CDR3 extends over 12 amino acids. The germline V and J ends were trimmed by 3 bases and 2 bases, with 5 bases remaining between them. The CDR3 nucleotides read TGCGCCAGCAGTGACAACACCTACGAGCAGTACTTC. Translated: CASSDNTYEQYF.

The chain links TRBV5-1 to TRBJ2-7; the D gene is possibly TRBD1 (6 bases). The ends were cut back, 4 bases at V and 5 bases at J, with 22 bases in the middle. Per the germline V gene, CDR1 is SGHRS and CDR2 is YFSETQ. The CDR3 length is 16 residues. The CDR3 DNA is TGCGCCAGCAGCCGAATAGCCCGGGACAAACTGGACGAGCAGTACTTC. This gives the protein CASSRIARDKLDEQYF.

The genes are TRBV21-1 and TRBJ1-2; the listed D gene, TRBD1, was not tested against the DNA. TRBV21-1 is a known pseudogene. The CDR3 extends over 17 amino acids. CDR3 sequence reads: CASSSRDRGTTNYGYTF. DNA for the CDR3: TGTGCCAGCAGCTCCCGGGACAGGGGGACCACAAACTATGGCTACACCTTC.

As concerns this clone: The junction and the germline gene differ at one end; a read error may be behind it. The rearrangement links TRBV7-7 to TRBJ2-3; D unresolved. CDR1 is SSHAT and CDR2 is FNYEAQ in the germline V gene (reference sequence). The CDR3 is made up of 13 amino acids. CDR3 sequence (DNA): TGTGCTAGCAGCGCCAGAATCAGAGATACGCAGTATTTT. Its translation is CASSARIRDTQYF.

The J gene is TRBJ1-5, the V gene TRBV2; the D is unclear. CDR1 and CDR2 from the germline V gene are SNHLY and FYNNEI. V was pared by 1 base and J by 6 bases, with 10 bases between. The CDR3 contains 14 residues. The CDR3 region has the DNA TGTGCCAGCAGTGAAGGGCGGACGGTTCAGCCCCAGCATTTT. Residues: CASSEGRTVQPQHF.